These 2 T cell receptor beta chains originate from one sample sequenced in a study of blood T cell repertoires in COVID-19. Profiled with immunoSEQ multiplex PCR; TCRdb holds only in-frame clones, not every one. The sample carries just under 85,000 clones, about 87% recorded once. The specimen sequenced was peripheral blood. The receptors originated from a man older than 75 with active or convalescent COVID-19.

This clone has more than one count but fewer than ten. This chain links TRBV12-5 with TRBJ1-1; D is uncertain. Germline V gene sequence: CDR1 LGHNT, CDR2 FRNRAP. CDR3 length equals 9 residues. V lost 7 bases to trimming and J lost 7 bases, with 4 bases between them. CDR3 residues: CASVLEAFF. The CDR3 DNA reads TGTGCTAGTGTCCTTGAAGCTTTCTTT.

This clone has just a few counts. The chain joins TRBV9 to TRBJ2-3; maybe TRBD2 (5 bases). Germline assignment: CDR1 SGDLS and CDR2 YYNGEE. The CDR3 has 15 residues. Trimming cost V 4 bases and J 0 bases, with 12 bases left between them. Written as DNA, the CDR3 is TGTGCCAGCAGCCCGAGCGGAACTAGCACAGATACGCAGTATTTT. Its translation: CASSPSGTSTDTQYF.